The 20 T cell receptor beta chains given below trace back to one sample, sequenced in a study of T cells in Graves' hyperthyroidism and ophthalmopathy. Amplification of TCR beta CDR3 regions used RNA as the template. The TCR CDR3 first-round RT-PCR relied on the HTBI primer set. TCRdb used MiXCR to reprocess the multiplex PCR reads, holding one entry per CDR3 protein. The sample has fewer than 650,000 distinct CDR3 sequences; 14% to 15% are singletons. Sequencing was done on a sample of blood. The receptors were sampled from a woman in her 40s with Graves' ophthalmopathy.

This clonotype was detected only a few times. A read error may be the cause here, since a much bigger clone is one base away. The chain combines TRBV7-2 with TRBJ2-7; no clear D gene. V lost 1 base, J lost 6 bases, and 16 bases lay in between. CDR1 is SGHTA and CDR2 is FQGNSA in the germline V gene. The CDR3 totals 15 residues. The CDR3 sequence is CASSLGVTSIVEQYF. In nucleotides, the CDR3 is TGTGCCAGCAGCTTAGGGGTCACGAGCATCGTCGAGCAGTACTTC.

The rearrangement joins TRBV5-6 to TRBJ2-2; TRBD1 aligns across 11 bases. The J segment lost 9 bases and the V segment lost 3 bases, leaving 7 bases of the junction unmatched. There are 15 residues in the CDR3. Germline CDR1 is SGHDT and CDR2 is YYEEEE. CDR3 sequence: CASSSGQGAARELFF. The CDR3 DNA sequence: TGTGCCAGCAGCTCTGGACAGGGGGCAGCCCGGGAGCTGTTTTTT.

This clonotype was found a few times. The V gene is TRBV29-1, the J gene TRBJ2-2; D is ambiguous. CDR1 SQVTM and CDR2 ANQGSEA come from the germline V gene. V was shortened by 7 bases and J by 6 bases, with 12 bases between the two germline ends. The length of the CDR3 is 12 residues. The CDR3 DNA reads as TGCAGCGGGACGGATTGGTCCGGGGAGCTGTTTTTT. Amino acid sequence: CSGTDWSGELFF.

The chain uses TRBV9 and TRBJ1-1, with D unresolved. CDR1 SGDLS and CDR2 YYNGEE come from the germline V gene. The germline V and J ends were trimmed by 3 bases and 2 bases, with 14 bases remaining between them. The CDR3 extends over 15 amino acids. The CDR3 DNA sequence: TGTGCCAGCAGCGCCCCACGAGACATAAACACTGAAGCTTTCTTT. Translated, it gives CASSAPRDINTEAFF.

The table lists this clonotype with many counts. The gene calls are TRBV14 and TRBJ1-1, with 7 bases identical to TRBD1. Germline trimming cut 1 base from V and 2 bases from J; bases unmatched to any gene: 4. Germline CDR1 and CDR2: SGHDN and FVKESK. The CDR3 loop spans 15 amino acids. The CDR3 nucleotides read TGTGCCAGCAGCCAAGGAAAAGGGGGCAACACTGAAGCTTTCTTT. This gives the protein CASSQGKGGNTEAFF. Together with reference TRBV14 and TRBJ1-1, the CDR3 gives the full variable domain: EAGVTQFPSHSVIEKGQTVTLRCDPISGHDNLYWYRRVMGKEIKFLLHFVKESKQDESGMPNNRFLAERTGGTYSTLKVQPAELEDSGVYFCASSQGKGGNTEAFFGQGTRLTVV.

J is TRBJ1-1 and V is TRBV5-1; 7 bases line up with TRBD1. Trimming took 4 bases from V and 0 from J; bases not matched to a gene: 12. The V gene's germline CDR1 is SGHRS and CDR2 YFSETQ. The CDR3 consists of 17 residues. In DNA form, the CDR3 reads TGCGCCAGCAGCCCCTCTACGGGACAGCATTTGAACACTGAAGCTTTCTTT. This translates into CASSPSTGQHLNTEAFF.

This clonotype was observed at least ten times. V and J are TRBV6-2 or TRBV6-3 and TRBJ2-7, with TRBD2 identical over 9 bases. This CDR3 comprises 15 residues. The trim removed 2 bases at V and 3 bases at J, leaving 5 bases unmatched. From germline, CDR1 is MNHEY and CDR2 SVGEGT. The CDR3 here is CASSYETSGLYEQYF. As DNA, the CDR3 is TGTGCCAGCAGTTACGAGACTAGCGGACTCTACGAGCAGTACTTC.

This clonotype was observed at least ten times. V is TRBV2 and J is TRBJ2-7; 7 bases are shared with TRBD1. Germline values: CDR1 SNHLY, CDR2 FYNNEI. V lost 7 bases to trimming and J lost 0 bases; unmatched junction nucleotides: 9. This CDR3 comprises 15 residues. The CDR3 DNA reads TGTGCCAGCAAGAGGGAGACAGGGAGCTCCTACGAGCAGTACTTC. Translated, it gives CASKRETGSSYEQYF.

This clonotype was observed at least ten times. The V gene is TRBV2, the J gene TRBJ1-1; the D gene is possibly TRBD1 (5 bases). CDR3 length: 14 amino acids. CDR1 SNHLY and CDR2 FYNNEI come from the germline V gene. Trimming shortened V by 3 bases and J by 1 base, and 9 bases separated the two germline ends. The chain's CDR3 is CASSDRAGNTEAFF. CDR3 coding DNA: TGTGCCAGCAGTGACAGGGCTGGGAACACTGAAGCTTTCTTT.

This clonotype has a handful of counts. This chain uses TRBV30 with TRBJ2-7; TRBD1 might be the D (5 bases). V lost 1 base and J lost 6, with 7 bases in between. CDR1 GTSNPN and CDR2 SVGIG come from the germline V gene (reference sequence). CDR3 length equals 11 residues. This CDR3 is CAWSAGSEQYF. CDR3 DNA: TGTGCCTGGAGTGCAGGGTCCGAGCAGTACTTC.

This clonotype was observed many times. The rearrangement links TRBV20-1 to TRBJ1-5; 7 bases map to TRBD1. The CDR3 has 16 amino acids. Germline assignment: CDR1 DFQATT and CDR2 SNEGSKA (reference sequence). With 5 bases clipped from V and 1 base from J, the junction kept 11 bases outside the gene matches. In DNA form, the CDR3 reads TGCAGTGCTGGGGAAGGACAGGCTTGGAGCAATCAGCCCCAGCATTTT. Residues: CSAGEGQAWSNQPQHF.

This clonotype appeared many times. The CDR3 nucleotides are TGTGCCAGCAGTTACTCCGGACTTACCACCGGGGAGCTGTTTTTT. Translation gives CASSYSGLTTGELFF. This chain links TRBV6-2 or TRBV6-3 with TRBJ2-2, with D possibly matching TRBD2 (5 bases). This CDR3 has 15 residues. Germline-derived CDR1 and CDR2 are MNHEY and SVGEGT. Trimming took off 0 bases at V and 4 bases at J, with 9 bases between the two ends.

This clonotype was picked up many times. CDR3 loop: CSASTGRNQPQHF. Here the CDR3 DNA reads TGCAGTGCTAGTACGGGGCGCAATCAGCCCCAGCATTTT. V usage is TRBV20-1 and J usage is TRBJ1-5, with a tentative D call TRBD1 (5 bases). Germline CDR1 and CDR2: DFQATT and SNEGSKA (reference sequence). Trimming took off 3 bases at V and 2 bases at J, with 8 bases between the two ends. The CDR3 is 13 amino acids.

The chain links TRBV27 to TRBJ2-7; D remains unclear. Trimming took 5 bases from V and 0 from J, leaving 11 bases between them. Germline values: CDR1 MNHEY, CDR2 SMNVEV (reference sequence). The CDR3 is 14 amino acids. The CDR3 nucleotides read TGTGCCAGCAGTGTCACGGGTCTCTCCTACGAGCAGTACTTC. Amino acid sequence: CASSVTGLSYEQYF.

In its sample, this clonotype was seen many times. The V gene is TRBV11-3, the J gene TRBJ1-2; tentative D call: TRBD1 (6 bases). CDR1 and CDR2 (germline): SGHNT, YENEEA. V shed 11 bases and J shed 12 bases, with 10 bases lying between them. This CDR3 is built from 8 residues. In nucleotides, the CDR3 is TGTGCCCAGGGGCAAAACACCTTC. It specifies CAQGQNTF.

Comment on this clonotype: A much larger clonotype is one base distant, so this may be a read error. V and J are TRBV25-1 and TRBJ1-1; D possibly corresponds to TRBD1 (5 bases). CDR3 length: 14 residues. CDR1 and CDR2 (germline): MGHDK, SYGVNS. The chain's CDR3 is CTSGMAGTDTEAFF. The CDR3 coding sequence is TGTACCTCCGGCATGGCAGGGACGGACACTGAAGCTTTCTTT.

This clonotype was detected many times. This rearrangement joins TRBV18 to TRBJ2-5; 12 positions agree with TRBD2. The V gene's germline CDR1 is KGHSH and CDR2 LQKENI. With V trimmed by 5 bases and J by 5 bases, 6 bases remained unmatched. The CDR3 sequence is 15 residues long. CDR3 sequence reads: CASSVRLAGDETQYF. CDR3 coding DNA: TGTGCCAGCTCAGTTCGACTAGCGGGAGATGAGACCCAGTACTTC.

This clonotype was counted at least ten times. This chain links TRBV7-2 with TRBJ1-3, with D hard to call. V was shortened by 2 bases and J by 1 base, with 9 bases between the two germline ends. Germline V lookup: CDR1 SGHTA, CDR2 FQGNSA. The CDR3 consists of 15 residues. CDR3: CASSLLIGSGNTIYF. CDR3 sequence (DNA): TGTGCCAGCAGCTTATTAATAGGGTCTGGAAACACCATATATTTT.

This clonotype was observed at least ten times. The V call is TRBV11-2, the J call TRBJ2-7; 8 bases agree with TRBD1. The ends lost 2 bases at V and 7 bases at J; junction bases unmatched: 10. The CDR3 runs to 15 residues. Germline V gene sequence: CDR1 SGHAT, CDR2 FQNNGV. Here the CDR3 reads CASSLYRDRGYEQYF. In DNA, the CDR3 is TGTGCCAGCAGCTTATATCGTGACAGGGGTTATGAGCAGTACTTC.

The chain has TRBV19 and TRBJ2-7; 7 nucleotides line up with TRBD2. V was pared by 9 bases and J by 0 bases, with 11 bases of the junction left unmatched. The CDR3 is made up of 15 amino acids. Per germline, CDR1 LNHDA and CDR2 SQIVND (reference sequence). CDR3 in amino acids: CASMLAGGTSYEQYF. CDR3 nucleotide sequence: TGTGCCAGCATGTTAGCGGGCGGGACCTCCTACGAGCAGTACTTC.